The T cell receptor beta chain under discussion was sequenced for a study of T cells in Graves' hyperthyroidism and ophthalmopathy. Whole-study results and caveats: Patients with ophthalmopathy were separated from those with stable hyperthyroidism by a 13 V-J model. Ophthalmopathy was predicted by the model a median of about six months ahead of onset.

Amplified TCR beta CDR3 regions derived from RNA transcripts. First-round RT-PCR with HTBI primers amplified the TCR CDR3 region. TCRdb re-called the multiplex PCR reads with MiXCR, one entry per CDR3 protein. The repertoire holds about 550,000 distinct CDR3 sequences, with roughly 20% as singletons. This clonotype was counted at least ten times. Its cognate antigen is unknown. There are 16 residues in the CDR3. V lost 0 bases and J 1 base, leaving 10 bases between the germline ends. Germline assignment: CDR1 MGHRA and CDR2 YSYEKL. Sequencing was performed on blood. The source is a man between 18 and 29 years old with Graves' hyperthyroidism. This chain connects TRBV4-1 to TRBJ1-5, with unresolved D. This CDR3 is CASSQEPGASNQPQHF. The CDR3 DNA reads TGCGCCAGCAGCCAAGAGCCAGGAGCAAGCAATCAGCCCCAGCATTTT.